This paragraph covers one TCR beta chain sequence. This entry comes from a study of control samples from healthy donors and cancer patients. This CDR3 is built from 14 residues. V lost 3 bases and J lost 4, with 12 bases in between. Germline assignment: CDR1 ENHRY and CDR2 SYGVKD. Data came from immunoSEQ multiplex PCR; TCRdb stores just in-frame clones and leaves some out. The sample carries roughly 86,000 clones, roughly 93% recorded once. The J gene is TRBJ1-2, the V gene TRBV10-3, with D unresolved. The sequenced sample was blood. The source of this sequence is a woman in her 30s in good health. The CDR3 loop is CAISDHVALYGYTF. Written as DNA, the CDR3 is TGTGCCATCAGTGACCACGTAGCCCTCTATGGCTACACCTTC.